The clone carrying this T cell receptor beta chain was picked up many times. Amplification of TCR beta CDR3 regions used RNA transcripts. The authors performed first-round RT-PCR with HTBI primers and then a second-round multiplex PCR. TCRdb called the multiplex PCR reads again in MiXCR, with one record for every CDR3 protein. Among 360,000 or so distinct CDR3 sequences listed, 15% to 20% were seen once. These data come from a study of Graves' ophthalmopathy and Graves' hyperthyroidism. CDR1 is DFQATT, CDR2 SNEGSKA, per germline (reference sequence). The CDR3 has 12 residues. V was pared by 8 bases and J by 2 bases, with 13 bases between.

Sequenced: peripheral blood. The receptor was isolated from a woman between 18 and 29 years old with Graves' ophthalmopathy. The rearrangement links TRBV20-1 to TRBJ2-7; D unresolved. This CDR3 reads CSSSNGAYEQYF. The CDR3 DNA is TGCAGTTCCAGTAACGGCGCCTACGAGCAGTACTTC.